Listed below are T cell receptor beta chains from one sample, sequenced in a study of Graves' ophthalmopathy and Graves' hyperthyroidism. TCRdb called the multiplex PCR reads again in MiXCR, with one record for every CDR3 protein. The table includes under 400,000 distinct CDR3 sequences, 15% to 20% detected once. The source material was peripheral blood. The receptors stem from an adult man with Graves' ophthalmopathy. CDR3s include the opening cysteine and the closing phenylalanine or tryptophan. Each record gives: clone size, D gene, V gene, J gene, CDR3 protein, CDR3 DNA. D genes are given only for firm matches. Not every row has a clone size; where given, it reads once, few, many or a size class.

.	TRBD1	TRBV6-1	TRBJ1-2	CASSRTGESNYGYTF	TGTGCCAGCAGTCGGACAGGGGAATCTAACTATGGCTACACCTTC
many	.	TRBV4-1	TRBJ1-6	CASSQDGAGASGSPLHF	TGCGCCAGCAGCCAAGATGGGGCAGGGGCGTCGGGTTCACCCCTCCACTTT
many	.	TRBV18	TRBJ2-2	CASSLRDVGELFF	TGTGCCAGCTCACTTCGGGACGTCGGGGAGCTGTTTTTT
.	.	TRBV6-4	TRBJ2-1	CASTIITYEQFF	TGTGCCAGCACTATTATAACCTACGAGCAGTTCTTC
many	.	TRBV6-2/TRBV6-3	TRBJ2-5	CASRRKIETQYF	TGTGCCAGCAGGAGGAAAATAGAGACCCAGTACTTC
many	TRBD2	TRBV19	TRBJ2-5	CASSRTSGRQETQYF	TGTGCCAGTAGCCGGACTAGCGGCCGCCAAGAGACCCAGTACTTC
many	.	TRBV20-1	TRBJ1-1	CSARGTPFLGF	TGCAGTGCTAGAGGGACCCCTTTTTTGGGCTTT
many	TRBD1	TRBV6-2/TRBV6-3	TRBJ1-2	CASSYSLADRTGYTF	TGTGCCAGCAGTTACTCGCTTGCGGACAGGACGGGCTACACCTTC
.	TRBD2	TRBV12-3/TRBV12-4	TRBJ2-7	CASSQTAGALDEQYF	TGTGCCAGCAGTCAAACAGCGGGAGCCCTCGACGAGCAGTACTTC
many	.	TRBV7-2	TRBJ2-4	CASSLVAGENIQYF	TGTGCCAGCAGCTTAGTGGCAGGGGAAAACATTCAGTACTTC
many	.	TRBV4-2	TRBJ1-2	CASSRAERDYGYTF	TGTGCCAGCAGCCGGGCGGAGAGAGACTATGGCTACACCTTC
.	.	TRBV10-3	TRBJ2-7	CAIRTAGPGAYGQYF	TGTGCCATCAGGACCGCCGGGCCGGGAGCCTACGGGCAGTACTTC